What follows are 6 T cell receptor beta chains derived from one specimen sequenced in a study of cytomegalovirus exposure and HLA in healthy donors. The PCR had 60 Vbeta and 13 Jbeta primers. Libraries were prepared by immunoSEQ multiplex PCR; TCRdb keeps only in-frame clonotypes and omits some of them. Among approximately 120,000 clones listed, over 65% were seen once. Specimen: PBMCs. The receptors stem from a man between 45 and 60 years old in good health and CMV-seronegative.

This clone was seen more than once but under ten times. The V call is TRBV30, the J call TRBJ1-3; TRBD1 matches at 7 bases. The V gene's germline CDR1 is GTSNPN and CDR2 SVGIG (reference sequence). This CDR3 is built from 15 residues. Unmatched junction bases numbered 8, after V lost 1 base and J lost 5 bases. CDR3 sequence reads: CAWSGTTGSRNTIYF. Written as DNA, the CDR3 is TGTGCCTGGAGTGGCACGACAGGGTCAAGAAACACCATATATTTT.

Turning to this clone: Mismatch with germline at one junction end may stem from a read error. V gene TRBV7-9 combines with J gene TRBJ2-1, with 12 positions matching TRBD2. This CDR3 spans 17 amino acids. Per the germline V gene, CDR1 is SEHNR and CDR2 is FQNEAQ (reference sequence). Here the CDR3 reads CASSLGGAERLAGEEVF. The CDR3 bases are TGTGCCAGCAGCTTAGGCGGGGCCGAAAGACTAGCGGGGGAGGAGGTCTTC.

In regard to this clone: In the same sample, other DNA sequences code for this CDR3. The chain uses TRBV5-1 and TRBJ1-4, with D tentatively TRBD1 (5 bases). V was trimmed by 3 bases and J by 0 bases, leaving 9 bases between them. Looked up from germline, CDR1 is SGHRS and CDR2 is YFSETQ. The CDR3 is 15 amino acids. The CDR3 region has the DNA TGCGCCAGCAGCTCCCAGGGTGCAACTAATGAAAAACTGTTTTTT. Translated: CASSSQGATNEKLFF.

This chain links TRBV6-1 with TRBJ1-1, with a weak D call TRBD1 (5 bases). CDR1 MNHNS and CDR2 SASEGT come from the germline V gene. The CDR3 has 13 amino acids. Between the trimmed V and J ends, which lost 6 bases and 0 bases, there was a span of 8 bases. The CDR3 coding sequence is TGTGCCAGCAGAGACAGACTGAACACTGAAGCTTTCTTT. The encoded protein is CASRDRLNTEAFF.

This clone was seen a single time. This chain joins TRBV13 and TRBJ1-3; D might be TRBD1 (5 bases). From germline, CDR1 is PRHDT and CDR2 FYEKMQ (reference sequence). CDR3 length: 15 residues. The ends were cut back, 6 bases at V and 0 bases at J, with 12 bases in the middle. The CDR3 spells CASSSGLRSGNTIYF. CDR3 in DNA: TGTGCCAGCAGTTCAGGGTTACGCTCTGGAAACACCATATATTTT.

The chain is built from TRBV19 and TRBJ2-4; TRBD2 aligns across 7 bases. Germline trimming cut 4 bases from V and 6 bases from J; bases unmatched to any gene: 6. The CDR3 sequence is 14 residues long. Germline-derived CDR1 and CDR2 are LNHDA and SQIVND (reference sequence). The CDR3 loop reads CASSKNGEGNIQYF. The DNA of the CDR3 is TGTGCCAGTAGTAAGAACGGGGAGGGAAACATTCAGTACTTC.